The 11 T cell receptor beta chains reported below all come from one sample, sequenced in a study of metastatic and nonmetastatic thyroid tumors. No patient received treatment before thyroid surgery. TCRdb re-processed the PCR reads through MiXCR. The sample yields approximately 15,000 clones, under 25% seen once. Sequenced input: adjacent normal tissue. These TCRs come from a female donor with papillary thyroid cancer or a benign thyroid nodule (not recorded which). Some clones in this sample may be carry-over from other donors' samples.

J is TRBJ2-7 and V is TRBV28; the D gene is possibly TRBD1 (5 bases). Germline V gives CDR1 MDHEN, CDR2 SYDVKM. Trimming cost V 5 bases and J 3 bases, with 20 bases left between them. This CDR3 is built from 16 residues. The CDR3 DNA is TGTGCCAGCAGTGCCCCGGGCGGCGAAGGGGTCTACGAGCAGTACTTC. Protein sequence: CASSAPGGEGVYEQYF.

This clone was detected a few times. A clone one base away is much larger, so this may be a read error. The CDR3 DNA reads TGTGCCAGCAGTCCAGGACAGGGAATTTGGTATTTT. Translation gives CASSPGQGIWYF. This rearrangement joins TRBV27 to TRBJ2-3, with 8 bases matching TRBD1. The CDR3 consists of 12 residues. Germline V lookup: CDR1 MNHEY, CDR2 SMNVEV (reference sequence). V was pared by 5 bases and J by 14 bases, with 9 bases of the junction left unmatched.

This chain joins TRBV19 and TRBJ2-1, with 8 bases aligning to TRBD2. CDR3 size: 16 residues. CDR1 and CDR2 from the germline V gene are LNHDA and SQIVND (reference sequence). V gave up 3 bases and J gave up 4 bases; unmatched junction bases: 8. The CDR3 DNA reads TGTGCCAGTAGTATCAGGACTAGCAGATCATACAATGAGCAGTTCTTC. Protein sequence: CASSIRTSRSYNEQFF. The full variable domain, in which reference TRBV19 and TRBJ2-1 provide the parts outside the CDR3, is DGGITQSPKYLFRKEGQNVTLSCEQNLNHDAMYWYRQDPGQGLRLIYYSQIVNDFQKGDIAEGYSVSREKKESFPLTVTSAQKNPTAFYLCASSIRTSRSYNEQFFGPGTRLTVL.

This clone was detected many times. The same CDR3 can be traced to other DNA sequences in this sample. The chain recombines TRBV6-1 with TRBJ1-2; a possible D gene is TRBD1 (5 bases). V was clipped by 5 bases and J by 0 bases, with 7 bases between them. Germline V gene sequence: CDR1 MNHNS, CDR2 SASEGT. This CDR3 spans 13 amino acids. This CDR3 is CASSPGPNYGYTF. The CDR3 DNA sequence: TGTGCCAGCAGTCCGGGACCTAACTATGGCTACACCTTC.

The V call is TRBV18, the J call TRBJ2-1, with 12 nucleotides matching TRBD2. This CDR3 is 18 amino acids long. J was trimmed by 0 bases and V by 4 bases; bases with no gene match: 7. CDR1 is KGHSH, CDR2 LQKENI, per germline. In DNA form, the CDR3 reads TGTGCCAGCTCACTCTTGACTAGCGGGGGCGGCTCCTACAATGAGCAGTTCTTC. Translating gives CASSLLTSGGGSYNEQFF. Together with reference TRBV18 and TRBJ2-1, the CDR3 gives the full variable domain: NAGVMQNPRHLVRRRGQEARLRCSPMKGHSHVYWYRQLPEEGLKFMVYLQKENIIDESGMPKERFSAEFPKEGPSILRIQQVVRGDSAAYFCASSLLTSGGGSYNEQFFGPGTRLTVL.

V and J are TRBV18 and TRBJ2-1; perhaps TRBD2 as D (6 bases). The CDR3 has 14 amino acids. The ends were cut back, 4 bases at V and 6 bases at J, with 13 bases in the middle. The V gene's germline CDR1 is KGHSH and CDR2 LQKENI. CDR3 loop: CASSRAGTSNEQFF. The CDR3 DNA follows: TGTGCCAGCTCACGGGCGGGGACTTCCAATGAGCAGTTCTTC.

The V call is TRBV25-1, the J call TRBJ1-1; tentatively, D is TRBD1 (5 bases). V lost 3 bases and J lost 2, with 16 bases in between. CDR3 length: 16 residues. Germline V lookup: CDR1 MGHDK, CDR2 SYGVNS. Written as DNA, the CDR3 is TGTGCCAGCAGTGACCGAAACCCGGGACCAAACACTGAAGCTTTCTTT. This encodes CASSDRNPGPNTEAFF.

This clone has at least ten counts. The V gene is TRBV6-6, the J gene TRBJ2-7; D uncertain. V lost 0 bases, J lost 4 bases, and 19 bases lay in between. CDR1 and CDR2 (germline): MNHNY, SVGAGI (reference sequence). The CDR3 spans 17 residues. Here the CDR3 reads CASSYSKAVSRDYEQYF. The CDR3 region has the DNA TGTGCCAGCAGTTACTCGAAGGCTGTCAGCAGAGATTACGAGCAGTACTTC.

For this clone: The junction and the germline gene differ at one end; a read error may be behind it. This CDR3 is CASSYAGQGYERYF. The CDR3 bases are TGTGCCAGCAGTTACGCCGGACAGGGTTACGAGCGGTACTTC. The rearrangement links TRBV6-5 to TRBJ2-7; 8 bases line up with TRBD1. This CDR3 has 14 residues. Germline V gives CDR1 MNHEY, CDR2 SVGAGI.

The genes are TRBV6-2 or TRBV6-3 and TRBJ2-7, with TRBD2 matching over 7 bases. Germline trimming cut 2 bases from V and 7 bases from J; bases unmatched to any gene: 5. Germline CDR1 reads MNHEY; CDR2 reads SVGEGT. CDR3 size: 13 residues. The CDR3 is CASSYGREREQYF. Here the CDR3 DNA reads TGTGCCAGCAGTTACGGGCGGGAGAGGGAGCAGTACTTC.

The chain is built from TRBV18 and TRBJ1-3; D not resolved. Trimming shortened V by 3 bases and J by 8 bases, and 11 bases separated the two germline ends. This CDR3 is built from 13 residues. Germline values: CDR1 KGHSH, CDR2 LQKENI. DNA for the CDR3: TGTGCCAGCTCACCCACCTCGGCGGACACCATATATTTT. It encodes CASSPTSADTIYF.